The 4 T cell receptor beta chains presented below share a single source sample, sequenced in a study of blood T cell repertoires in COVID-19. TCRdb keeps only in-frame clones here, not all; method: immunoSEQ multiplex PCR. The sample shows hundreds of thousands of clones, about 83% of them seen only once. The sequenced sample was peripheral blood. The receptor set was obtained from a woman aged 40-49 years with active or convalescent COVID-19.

This chain's CDR3 is CASSDLDQETQYF. CDR3 in DNA: TGTGCCAGCAGTGATCTCGACCAAGAGACCCAGTACTTC. This rearrangement joins TRBV2 to TRBJ2-5; D is ambiguous. The CDR3 runs to 13 residues. Looked up from germline, CDR1 is SNHLY and CDR2 is FYNNEI. Trimming pared 3 bases from V and 0 bases from J, leaving 5 bases between.

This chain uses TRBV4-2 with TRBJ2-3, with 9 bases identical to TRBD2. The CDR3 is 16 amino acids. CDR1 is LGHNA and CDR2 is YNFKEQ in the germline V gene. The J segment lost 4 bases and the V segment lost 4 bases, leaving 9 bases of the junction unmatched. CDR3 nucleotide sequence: TGTGCCAGCAGCCCTCGGGGCGGGAGGGCCCCAGATACGCAGTATTTT. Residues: CASSPRGGRAPDTQYF.

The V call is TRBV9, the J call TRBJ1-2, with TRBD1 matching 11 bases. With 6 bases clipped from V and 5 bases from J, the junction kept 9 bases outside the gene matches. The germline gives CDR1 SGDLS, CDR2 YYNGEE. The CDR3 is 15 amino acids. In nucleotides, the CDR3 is TGTGCCAGCAACTCCGGACAGGGGGCATCTTATGGCTACACCTTC. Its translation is CASNSGQGASYGYTF.

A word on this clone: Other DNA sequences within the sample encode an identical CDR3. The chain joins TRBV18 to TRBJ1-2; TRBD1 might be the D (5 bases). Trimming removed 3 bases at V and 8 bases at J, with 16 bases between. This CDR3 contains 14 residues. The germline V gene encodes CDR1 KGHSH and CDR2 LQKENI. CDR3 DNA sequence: TGTGCCAGCTCACCGGGGCAGGGTTCGTCGGGCTACACCTTC. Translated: CASSPGQGSSGYTF.